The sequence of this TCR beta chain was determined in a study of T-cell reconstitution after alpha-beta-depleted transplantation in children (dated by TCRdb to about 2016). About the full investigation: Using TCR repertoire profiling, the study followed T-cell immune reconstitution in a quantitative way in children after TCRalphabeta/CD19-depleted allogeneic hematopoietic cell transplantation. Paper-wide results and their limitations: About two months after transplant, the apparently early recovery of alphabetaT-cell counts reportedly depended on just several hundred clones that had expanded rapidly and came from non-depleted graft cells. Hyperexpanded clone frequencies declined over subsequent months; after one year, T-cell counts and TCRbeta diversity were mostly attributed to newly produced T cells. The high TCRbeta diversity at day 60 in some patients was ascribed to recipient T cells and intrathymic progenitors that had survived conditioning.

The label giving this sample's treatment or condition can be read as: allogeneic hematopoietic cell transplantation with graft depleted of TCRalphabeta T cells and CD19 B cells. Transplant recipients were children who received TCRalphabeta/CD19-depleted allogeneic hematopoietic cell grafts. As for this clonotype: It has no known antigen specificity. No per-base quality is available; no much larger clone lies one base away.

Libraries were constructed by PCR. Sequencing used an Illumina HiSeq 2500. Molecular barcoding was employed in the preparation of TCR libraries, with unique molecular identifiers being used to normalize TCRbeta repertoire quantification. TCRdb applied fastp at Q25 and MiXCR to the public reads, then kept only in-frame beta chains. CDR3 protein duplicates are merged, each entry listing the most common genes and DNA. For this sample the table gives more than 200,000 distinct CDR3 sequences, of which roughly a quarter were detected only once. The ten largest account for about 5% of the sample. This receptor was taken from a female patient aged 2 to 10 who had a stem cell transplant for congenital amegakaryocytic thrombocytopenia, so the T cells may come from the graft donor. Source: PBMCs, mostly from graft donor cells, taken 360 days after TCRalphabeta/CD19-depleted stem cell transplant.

The DNA is as follows: TGTGCCAGCAGCAACCCCACGGAGGGAGATGAGCAGTTCTTC. Its amino acids are CASSNPTEGDEQFF. The chain is encoded by TRBV6-2 or TRBV6-3 joined to TRBJ2-1; 6 matching bases give a weak D call of TRBD2. CDR1 MNHEY and CDR2 SVGEGT are derived from the germline V gene. Trimming removed 6 bases from V and 8 bases from J, leaving 17 bases between the germline ends. The CDR3, cysteine through phenylalanine, is 14 amino acids long. Kept here is only the CDR3 DNA, which spans 42 bases and is read in frame from base 1.